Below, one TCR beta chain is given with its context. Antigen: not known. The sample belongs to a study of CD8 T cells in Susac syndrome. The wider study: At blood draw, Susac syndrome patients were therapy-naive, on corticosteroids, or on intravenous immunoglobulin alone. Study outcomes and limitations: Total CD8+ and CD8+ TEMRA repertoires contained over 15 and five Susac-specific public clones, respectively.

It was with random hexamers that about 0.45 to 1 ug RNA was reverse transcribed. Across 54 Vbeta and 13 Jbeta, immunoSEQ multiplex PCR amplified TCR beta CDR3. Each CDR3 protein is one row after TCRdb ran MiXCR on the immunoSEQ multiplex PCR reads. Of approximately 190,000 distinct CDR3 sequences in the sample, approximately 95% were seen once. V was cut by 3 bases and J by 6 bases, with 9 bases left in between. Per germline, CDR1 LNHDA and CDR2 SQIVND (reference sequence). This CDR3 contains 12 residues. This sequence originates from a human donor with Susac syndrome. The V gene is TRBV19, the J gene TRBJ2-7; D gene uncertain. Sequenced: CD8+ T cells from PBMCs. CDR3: CASSIAAGEQYF. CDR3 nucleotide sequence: TGTGCCAGTAGTATTGCGGCCGGCGAGCAGTACTTC.